The 13 T cell receptor beta chains in this list originate from one sample, sequenced in a study of tumor-infiltrating lymphocytes in primary liver carcinoma. Total RNA amounting to around 450 ng was the source from which TCR beta cDNA was made with a constant-region primer. Slightly modified ARM-PCR with three nested multiplex PCR rounds yielded TCR beta libraries. Researchers ran the first two PCR rounds for approximately 10 cycles each with TRBV1-TRBV30 forward primers and a C-beta reverse primer. TCRdb processed the multiplex PCR reads anew with MiXCR; each CDR3 protein has one entry. Of approximately 340,000 distinct CDR3 sequences listed, roughly 61% are singletons. Blood RNA came from unsorted whole blood; germline DNA was also extracted. The material sequenced was peripheral blood. These receptors originate from a man aged 35-49 years with primary liver carcinoma and hepatitis B virus infection.

With respect to this clonotype: An end of the junction does not agree with germline; a read error may underlie this. The CDR3 nucleotides are TGTGCCAGCAGGGAACAGAATTTCCGAGGAGGCTACGCCTTC. Its translation is CASREQNFRGGYAF. The chain has TRBV28 and TRBJ1-2, with no clear D. CDR1 and CDR2 (germline): MDHEN, SYDVKM. The CDR3 runs to 14 residues.

The CDR3 spells CAISAVAGGPTTGELFF. The CDR3 DNA is TGTGCCATCAGTGCGGTAGCGGGAGGGCCAACCACCGGGGAGCTGTTTTTT. This sequence joins TRBV10-3 and TRBJ2-2; 11 positions match TRBD2. This CDR3 contains 17 residues. The V and J ends lost 4 bases and 4 bases, in that order; junction bases with no gene match: 8. From germline, CDR1 is ENHRY and CDR2 SYGVKD.

Note on this clonotype: One junction end disagrees with the germline gene, perhaps due to a read error. Here the CDR3 DNA reads TGTGCCAGCAGCTTTCTAGTGGGAGGGAGGAATGAGCACTTCTTC. Translation: CASSFLVGGRNEHFF. This chain joins TRBV11-2 and TRBJ2-1; 7 positions agree with TRBD2. Germline values: CDR1 SGHAT, CDR2 FQNNGV. CDR3 length: 15 amino acids.

This clonotype was seen only once. One base away lies a much larger clone, so this may be a sequencing read error. The chain carries TRBV12-3 or TRBV12-4 and TRBJ2-7; TRBD1 matches 8 bases. The CDR3 is 12 residues long. In DNA form, the CDR3 reads TGTGCCAGCAGTGGAGACAGGGGCGAGCATTACTTC. Translation gives CASSGDRGEHYF.

The chain joins TRBV11-3 to TRBJ2-7; 7 bases match TRBD2. The CDR3 extends over 14 amino acids. Looked up from germline, CDR1 is SGHNT and CDR2 is YENEEA. V lost 4 bases and J lost 0; bases outside the gene matches: 3. CDR3 coding DNA: TGTGCCAGCAGCTACCGGGAGGTCTCCTACGAGCAGTACTTC. The encoded protein is CASSYREVSYEQYF.

On this clonotype: It may be a read error: a sequence one base away is much more abundant. The gene calls are TRBV14 and TRBJ2-2, with D perhaps matching TRBD1 (5 bases). The length of the CDR3 is 18 residues. Looked up from germline, CDR1 is SGHDN and CDR2 is FVKESK. The CDR3 spells CANSLRTSSHSTTGELFF. DNA for the CDR3: TGTGCCAACAGCTTAAGGACATCGAGCCACTCTACCACCGGGGAGCTGTTTTTT.

With regard to this clonotype: This sequence may be a read error, since a much larger clone differs from it by one base. The J gene is TRBJ2-3, the V gene TRBV12-3 or TRBV12-4; a weak D match, TRBD1 (6 bases). V lost 8 bases, J lost 2 bases, and 14 bases lay in between. The CDR3 has 14 amino acids. The CDR3 region has the DNA TGTGCCAGCGGAACCAGGGGCGACACAGATACGCAGTATTTT. This translates into CASGTRGDTDTQYF.

This clonotype showed up just a few times. The chain links TRBV6-5 to TRBJ2-7, with TRBD2 identical over 10 bases. This CDR3 region has 14 residues. The germline V gene encodes CDR1 MNHEY and CDR2 SVGAGI. The V segment lost 4 bases and the J segment 6 bases; nucleotides outside the gene matches: 6. The CDR3 loop is CASSSSAGGGEQYF. The CDR3 nucleotides read TGTGCCAGCAGTTCTTCAGCGGGAGGGGGCGAGCAGTACTTC.

The chain couples TRBV28 to TRBJ2-7; 8 bases are a match to TRBD2. V was pared by 5 bases and J by 5 bases, with 5 bases of the junction left unmatched. Germline assignment: CDR1 MDHEN and CDR2 SYDVKM. This CDR3 has 13 residues. This CDR3 reads CASSTGLVNEQYF. DNA for the CDR3: TGTGCCAGCAGTACGGGACTAGTAAACGAGCAGTACTTC.

In regard to this clonotype: A much larger clone differs from this one at a single base, so this may be a read error. The CDR3 does not close with the conserved phenylalanine or tryptophan, likely indicating a read error. The J gene is TRBJ1-2, the V gene TRBV6-1; possible D gene TRBD1, 5 bases. Germline V CDR1 and CDR2: MNHNS, SASEGT. This CDR3 contains 18 residues. The V end was cut by 1 base, the J end by 4 bases, with 22 bases between. The CDR3 DNA sequence: TGTGCCAGCAGTGAAGAGTTCTGGAGGGCAGGGCGATCCTATGGCTACACCTTA. It specifies CASSEEFWRAGRSYGYTL.

This clonotype was seen more than once but under ten times. The chain couples TRBV5-4 to TRBJ2-2; 8 bases fit TRBD2. The CDR3 runs 15 residues. Germline V gene data show CDR1 as SGHNT and CDR2 as YYREEE (reference sequence). V lost 4 bases, J lost 5 bases, and 7 bases stayed unmatched. The CDR3 sequence is CASSQLAVGTGELFF. The CDR3 DNA reads TGTGCCAGCAGCCAACTAGCGGTGGGGACCGGGGAGCTGTTTTTT.

About this clonotype: A read error is possible here, since a much larger clone lies one base away. The chain employs TRBV6-1 and TRBJ2-3, with TRBD2 matching 8 bases. CDR1 is MNHNS, CDR2 SASEGT, per germline. This CDR3 region has 16 residues. The CDR3 region is CVSSEVEREFTDTQYF. CDR3 in DNA: TGTGTCAGCAGTGAAGTTGAGCGGGAGTTCACAGATACGCAGTATTTT.

Notes on this clonotype: At one of its ends the junction is not consistent with the germline gene, which may arise from a read error. The chain uses TRBV12-3 or TRBV12-4 and TRBJ2-7, with D tentatively TRBD1 or TRBD2 (6 bases each). The CDR3 has 15 amino acids. The CDR3 loop reads CVSSTGTRGSYEQYF. The CDR3 nucleotides are TGTGTCAGCAGTACGGGGACACGGGGGTCCTACGAGCAGTACTTC.